This TCR beta chain emerged from a study of cytomegalovirus exposure and HLA in healthy donors. General study points: Sequencing depth roughly uniform across donors was assumed in presence/absence analyses. Segments of the TCR beta V type were, in most cases, productive about 90% or about 30% of the time in an earlier analysis.

With 60 Vbeta and 13 Jbeta primers, the PCR was carried out. Assay used: immunoSEQ multiplex PCR; TCRdb lists only in-frame clones, some missing. The repertoire holds 50,000 to 65,000 clones, with approximately 71% as singletons. This clone was detected a few times. Its target is unknown. Germline CDR1 reads GTSNPN; CDR2 reads SVGIG (reference sequence). Trimming left V 0 bases short and J 0 bases short, with 12 bases between. This CDR3 spans 16 amino acids. This receptor was taken from a man aged 50 or older in good health and CMV-seropositive. V gene TRBV30 combines with J gene TRBJ2-1, with D possibly being TRBD1 (6 bases). Sequencing was carried out using PBMCs. In DNA, the CDR3 is TGTGCCTGGAGTGTACGGGCAGGGGTCTCCTACAATGAGCAGTTCTTC. Translating it yields CAWSVRAGVSYNEQFF.